These 25 T cell receptor beta chains came from one sample sequenced in a study of blood T cell repertoires in COVID-19. Sequencing used immunoSEQ multiplex PCR; TCRdb keeps in-frame clones, though not all of them. The profile shows about 420,000 clones, over 85% of them singletons. Sample: peripheral blood. The source is a man younger than 35 with COVID-19, enrolled during active disease.

V gene TRBV5-5 combines with J gene TRBJ2-7, with a possible D match to TRBD2 (6 bases). Trimming left V 2 bases short and J 3 bases short, with 27 bases between. This CDR3 has 19 residues. The germline V gene has CDR1 SGHKS and CDR2 YYEKEE (reference sequence). DNA for the CDR3: TGTGCCAGCAGCTTTGTGGGCACGGGACTCCCGAGGGGAGGCTACGAGCAGTACTTC. This codes for CASSFVGTGLPRGGYEQYF.

This chain connects TRBV2 to TRBJ1-1; 7 nucleotides align to TRBD1. This CDR3 is 14 amino acids long. V lost 6 bases and J lost 1; bases outside the gene matches: 5. The germline gives CDR1 SNHLY, CDR2 FYNNEI. The CDR3: CASRGDSQNTEAFF. The CDR3 DNA is TGTGCCAGCAGGGGGGACAGTCAGAACACTGAAGCTTTCTTT.

The genes are TRBV7-9 and TRBJ2-2; TRBD2 is a possible D gene (5 bases). This CDR3 is 14 amino acids long. Per germline, CDR1 SEHNR and CDR2 FQNEAQ (reference sequence). Trimming took 5 bases from V and 4 from J, leaving 11 bases between them. The DNA for the CDR3 is TGTGCCAGCAGCGAAGGACTTATCACCGGGGAGCTGTTTTTT. Protein sequence: CASSEGLITGELFF.

This clone showed up just once. The chain couples TRBV30 to TRBJ2-1, with D possibly TRBD2 on 6 matching bases. V was clipped by 0 bases and J by 6 bases, with 9 bases between them. This CDR3 comprises 13 residues. The germline V gene has CDR1 GTSNPN and CDR2 SVGIG (reference sequence). The CDR3 sequence: CAWSVGGGNEQFF. DNA for the CDR3: TGTGCCTGGAGTGTGGGAGGAGGCAATGAGCAGTTCTTC.

The chain uses TRBV7-2 and TRBJ2-1, with 11 bases that match TRBD2. V was pared by 4 bases and J by 7 bases, with 6 bases of the junction left unmatched. Germline assignment: CDR1 SGHTA and CDR2 FQGNSA. The CDR3 runs to 15 residues. The CDR3 DNA sequence: TGTGCCAGCAGCTCGACTAGCGGGGTGACGAATGAGCAGTTCTTC. This sequence encodes CASSSTSGVTNEQFF.

The chain employs TRBV18 and TRBJ1-1, with 7 bases lining up with TRBD1. The germline V gene has CDR1 KGHSH and CDR2 LQKENI. J gave up 2 bases and V 6 bases, and 3 bases lay outside the gene matches. The CDR3 covers 13 residues. In DNA form, the CDR3 reads TGTGCCAGCTCCAACAGGGGAAACACTGAAGCTTTCTTT. It translates to CASSNRGNTEAFF.

V is TRBV19 and J is TRBJ2-2; the D is unclear. The V end was cut by 7 bases, the J end by 3 bases, with 12 bases between. The CDR3 consists of 14 residues. The germline V gene encodes CDR1 LNHDA and CDR2 SQIVND (reference sequence). The CDR3 DNA reads as TGTGCCAGTAACCCCGCGATTTACACCGGGGAGCTGTTTTTT. This sequence encodes CASNPAIYTGELFF.

The rearrangement joins TRBV25-1 to TRBJ1-2; 8 bases line up with TRBD1. After removal of 4 bases from V and 5 bases from J, the junction contained 6 bases not matched to a gene. CDR3 size: 14 residues. Germline values: CDR1 MGHDK, CDR2 SYGVNS. CDR3 nucleotides: TGTGCCAGCAGTGTCCGGACAGGGTGTTATGGCTACACCTTC. Residues: CASSVRTGCYGYTF.

The chain has TRBV2 and TRBJ2-7, with 7 bases fitting TRBD2. The V gene end was trimmed by 4 bases and the J gene end by 0 bases; junction bases not matched to a gene: 6. The CDR3 contains 15 residues. The V gene's germline CDR1 is SNHLY and CDR2 FYNNEI. CDR3 sequence: CASSGLAGHSYEQYF. The CDR3 DNA follows: TGTGCCAGCAGTGGACTAGCCGGTCACTCCTACGAGCAGTACTTC.

In nucleotides, the CDR3 is TGTGCCAGTAGTATAGGGCCAGAAGAGACCCAGTACTTC. It codes for CASSIGPEETQYF. The chain has TRBV19 and TRBJ2-5, with D unclear. In germline, CDR1 is LNHDA, CDR2 SQIVND (reference sequence). V was clipped by 1 base and J by 3 bases, with 6 bases between them. This CDR3 spans 13 amino acids.

As DNA, the CDR3 is TGCAGCGTTGATATTGAGGTCAAGGAGACCCAGTACTTC. Its translation: CSVDIEVKETQYF. V and J are TRBV29-1 and TRBJ2-5, with D unresolved. V was trimmed by 3 bases and J by 5 bases, leaving 13 bases between them. From germline, CDR1 is SQVTM and CDR2 ANQGSEA. This CDR3 region has 13 residues.

The rearrangement links TRBV6-2 or TRBV6-3 to TRBJ1-2; possibly TRBD1 for D (6 bases). The CDR3 runs to 14 residues. V was cut by 0 bases and J by 1 base, with 6 bases left in between. The germline gives CDR1 MNHEY, CDR2 SVGEGT. The DNA for the CDR3 is TGTGCCAGCAGTTACTCGGACAGTAACTATGGCTACACCTTC. Translated, it gives CASSYSDSNYGYTF.

This clone was observed a single time. V usage is TRBV4-2 and J usage is TRBJ1-2; 7 positions match TRBD1. CDR1 is LGHNA, CDR2 YNFKEQ, per germline. The J segment lost 8 bases and the V segment lost 5 bases, leaving 2 bases of the junction unmatched. The CDR3 is 11 amino acids. CDR3: CASSTGEGYTF. The CDR3 DNA reads as TGTGCCAGCAGCACAGGGGAGGGCTACACCTTC.

CDR3 residues: CASSPGGGRGNTGELFF. The CDR3 DNA sequence: TGTGCCAGTAGCCCCGGTGGGGGGAGGGGGAACACCGGGGAGCTGTTTTTT. V and J are TRBV19 and TRBJ2-2; 7 nucleotides match TRBD2. This CDR3 is 17 amino acids long. After removal of 6 bases from V and 1 base from J, the junction contained 11 bases not matched to a gene. Germline CDR1 and CDR2: LNHDA and SQIVND (reference sequence).

The chain links TRBV30 to TRBJ1-5; a possible D gene is TRBD1 (6 bases). The CDR3 has 14 amino acids. CDR1 is GTSNPN, CDR2 SVGIG, per germline (reference sequence). V was shortened by 2 bases and J by 3 bases, with 11 bases between the two germline ends. The CDR3 reads CAWSPGQLNQPQHF. The CDR3 DNA follows: TGTGCCTGGAGTCCTGGACAGCTCAATCAGCCCCAGCATTTT.

This clone was counted once. The V and J genes are TRBV6-6 and TRBJ1-2, with D possibly matching TRBD1 (5 bases). With 0 bases removed from V and 3 bases from J, the gap between germline ends came to 11 bases. There are 15 residues in the CDR3. CDR1 MNHNY and CDR2 SVGAGI come from the germline V gene (reference sequence). CDR3 amino acids: CASSYSGRVDYGYTF. CDR3 in DNA: TGTGCCAGCAGTTACTCGGGCAGGGTTGACTATGGCTACACCTTC.

The V and J genes are TRBV7-9 and TRBJ2-7; TRBD1 matches at 8 bases. The CDR3 totals 13 residues. V shed 2 bases and J 5 bases; nucleotides not matched to a gene: 2. The germline V gene encodes CDR1 SEHNR and CDR2 FQNEAQ (reference sequence). The CDR3 loop reads CASSLTDRDEQYF. The CDR3 DNA sequence: TGTGCCAGCAGCTTAACGGACAGGGACGAGCAGTACTTC.

The chain employs TRBV10-2 and TRBJ1-1, with TRBD1 identical over 7 bases. The V and J ends lost 6 bases and 4 bases, in that order; junction bases with no gene match: 5. Germline CDR1 reads WSHSY; CDR2 reads SAAADI. The CDR3 sequence is 13 residues long. As DNA, the CDR3 is TGCGCCAGCAGAGAGGGGGCTGGCACTGAAGCTTTCTTT. This sequence encodes CASREGAGTEAFF.

This chain uses TRBV27 with TRBJ2-2, with 8 bases matching TRBD1. V shed 2 bases and J 2 bases; nucleotides not matched to a gene: 7. The CDR3 is 17 residues long. The germline V gene encodes CDR1 MNHEY and CDR2 SMNVEV (reference sequence). CDR3 DNA sequence: TGTGCCAGCAGTTTAATTTCGGCAGGGGGCAACACCGGGGAGCTGTTTTTT. Translation gives CASSLISAGGNTGELFF.

This clone was detected only once. V is TRBV19 and J is TRBJ2-2; D is unclear. Germline CDR1 LNHDA, CDR2 SQIVND (reference sequence). V was shortened by 4 bases and J by 7 bases, with 16 bases between the two germline ends. The CDR3 runs to 15 residues. The CDR3 here is CASSKFPVQIGELFF. The CDR3 DNA sequence: TGTGCCAGTAGTAAGTTCCCCGTCCAGATCGGGGAGCTGTTTTTT.

This clone was found once. The chain couples TRBV14 to TRBJ2-6; D is undetermined. The length of the CDR3 is 14 residues. Germline CDR1 SGHDN, CDR2 FVKESK. V was shortened by 5 bases and J by 4 bases, with 9 bases between the two germline ends. The CDR3 here is CASSKTTGANVLTF. In DNA, the CDR3 is TGTGCCAGCAGCAAGACGACAGGGGCCAACGTCCTGACTTTC.

The V gene is TRBV24-1, the J gene TRBJ1-1, with 7 positions matching TRBD1. The V and J ends lost 5 bases and 6 bases, in that order; junction bases with no gene match: 11. The CDR3 totals 15 residues. The V gene's germline CDR1 is KGHDR and CDR2 SFDVKD. CDR3 nucleotide sequence: TGTGCCACCAGTGCCCCGACAGGGCTGGGACCTGAAGCTTTCTTT. It translates to CATSAPTGLGPEAFF.

V is TRBV5-1 and J is TRBJ1-1; TRBD1 is a possible D gene (5 bases). Trimming removed 2 bases from V and 1 base from J, with 12 bases in between. The CDR3 runs to 15 residues. From germline, CDR1 is SGHRS and CDR2 YFSETQ. The CDR3 coding sequence is TGCGCCAGCAGCTTATTAGGGAGGGGGAACACTGAAGCTTTCTTT. Translating it yields CASSLLGRGNTEAFF.

This chain links TRBV10-3 with TRBJ2-3; possibly TRBD1 for D (6 bases). Germline V gives CDR1 ENHRY, CDR2 SYGVKD. V gave up 7 bases and J gave up 1 base, with 21 bases separating them. This CDR3 contains 17 residues. The CDR3: CAITPTGIESRTDTQYF. The CDR3 nucleotides read TGTGCCATCACGCCCACAGGGATAGAGAGCCGCACAGATACGCAGTATTTT.

J is TRBJ2-7 and V is TRBV30; TRBD2 aligns across 8 bases. This CDR3 region has 14 residues. The J segment lost 0 bases and the V segment lost 5 bases, leaving 6 bases of the junction unmatched. Germline CDR1 is GTSNPN and CDR2 is SVGIG (reference sequence). In DNA form, the CDR3 reads TGTGCCTGGTCCCGCGGGGGGCCCTCCTACGAGCAGTACTTC. It codes for CAWSRGGPSYEQYF.